The T cell receptor beta chain described here comes from a study of blood T cell repertoires in COVID-19. Produced via immunoSEQ multiplex PCR; TCRdb's table is partial and in-frame only. Here the sample spans around 140,000 clones, over 70% being singletons. Trimming pared 6 bases from V and 8 bases from J, leaving 10 bases between. The CDR3 is 11 residues long. This rearrangement joins TRBV12-3 or TRBV12-4 to TRBJ1-1, with D uncertain. The source of this sequence is a woman aged 60-75 years with acute or convalescent COVID-19. The specimen was peripheral blood. The CDR3 is CASSSGFEAFF. Written as DNA, the CDR3 is TGTGCCAGCAGCAGCGGATTCGAAGCTTTCTTT.